The T cell receptor (beta chain) under discussion was sequenced for a study of blood T cells in healthy people across ages. The second PCR ran roughly 7 to 12 cycles with a sample-barcoded 5' primer and J-beta primers. TCRdb recomputed calls from the 5' RACE reads with MiXCR, one row per CDR3 protein. The data contain 550,000 to 650,000 distinct CDR3 sequences, about 28% of them singletons. The CDR3 totals 12 residues. The V end lost 3 bases, the J end lost 1 base, and 7 bases lay between the germline ends. Per germline, CDR1 DFQATT and CDR2 SNEGSKA (reference sequence). These same records also appear under a second study, on T cells of mothers and their children.

The source material was blood. The genes are TRBV20-1 and TRBJ2-7; possibly TRBD1 for D (5 bases). The receptor was derived from a boy younger than 10 in good health. The CDR3 nucleotides are TGCAGTGCTAGGCGGACATCCTACGAGCAGTACTTC. It specifies CSARRTSYEQYF.